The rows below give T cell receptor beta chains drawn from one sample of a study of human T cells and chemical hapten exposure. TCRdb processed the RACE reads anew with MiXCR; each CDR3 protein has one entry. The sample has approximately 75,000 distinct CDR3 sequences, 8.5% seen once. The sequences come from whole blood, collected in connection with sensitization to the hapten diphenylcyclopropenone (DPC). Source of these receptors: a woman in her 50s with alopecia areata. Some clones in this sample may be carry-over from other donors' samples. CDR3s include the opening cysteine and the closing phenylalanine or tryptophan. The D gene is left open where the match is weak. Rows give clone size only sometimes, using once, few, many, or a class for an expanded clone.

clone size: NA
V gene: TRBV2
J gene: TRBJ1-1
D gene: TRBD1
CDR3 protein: CASKWTGNTEAFF
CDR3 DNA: TGTGCCAGCAAATGGACAGGGAACACTGAAGCTTTCTTT

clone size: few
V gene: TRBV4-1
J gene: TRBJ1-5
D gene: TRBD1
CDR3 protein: CASSEGDRDGNQPQHF
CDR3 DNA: TGCGCCAGCAGCGAAGGGGACAGGGATGGCAATCAGCCCCAGCATTTT

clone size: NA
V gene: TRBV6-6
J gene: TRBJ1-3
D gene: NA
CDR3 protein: CASSYGRRSGNTIYF
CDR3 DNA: TGTGCCAGCAGTTACGGACGGCGCTCTGGAAACACCATATATTTT

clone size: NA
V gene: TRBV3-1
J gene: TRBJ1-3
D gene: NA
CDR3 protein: CASSPSGNTIYF
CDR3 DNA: TGTGCCAGCAGCCCCTCTGGAAACACCATATATTTT

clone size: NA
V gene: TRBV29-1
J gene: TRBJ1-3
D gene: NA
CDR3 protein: CSVVPSSGNTIYF
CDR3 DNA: TGCAGCGTCGTGCCAAGCTCTGGAAACACCATATATTTT

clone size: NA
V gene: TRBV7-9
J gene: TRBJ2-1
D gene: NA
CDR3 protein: CASSPPGTASYNEQFF
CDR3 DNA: TGTGCCAGCAGCCCCCCCGGGACGGCGTCCTACAATGAGCAGTTCTTC

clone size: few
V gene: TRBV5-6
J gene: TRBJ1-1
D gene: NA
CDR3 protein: CASSFEVNTEAFF
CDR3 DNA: TGTGCCAGCAGCTTCGAAGTGAACACTGAAGCTTTCTTT

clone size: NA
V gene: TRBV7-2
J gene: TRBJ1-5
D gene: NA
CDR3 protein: CASSLDRVDQPQHF
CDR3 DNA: TGTGCCAGCAGCTTAGACAGAGTCGATCAGCCCCAGCATTTT

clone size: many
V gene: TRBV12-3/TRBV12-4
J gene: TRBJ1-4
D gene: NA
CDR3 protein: CASSPGTEGEKLFF
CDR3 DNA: TGTGCCAGCAGTCCCGGGACTGAGGGTGAAAAACTGTTTTTT

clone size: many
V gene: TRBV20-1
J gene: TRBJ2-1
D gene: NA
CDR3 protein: CSARDMGGRVDEQFF
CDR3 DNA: TGCAGTGCTAGAGATATGGGGGGGCGGGTCGATGAGCAGTTCTTC

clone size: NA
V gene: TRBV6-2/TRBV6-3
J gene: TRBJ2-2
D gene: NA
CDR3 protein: CASSYQGAGELFF
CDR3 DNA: TGTGCCAGCAGTTACCAGGGAGCCGGGGAGCTGTTTTTT

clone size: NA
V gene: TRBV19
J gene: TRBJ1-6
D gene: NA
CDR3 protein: CATRQVDNSPLHF
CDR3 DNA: TGTGCCACGCGACAGGTCGATAATTCACCCCTCCACTTT

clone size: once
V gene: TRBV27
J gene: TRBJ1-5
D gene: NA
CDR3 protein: CAAGDSNQPQHF
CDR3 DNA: TGTGCCGCAGGGGATAGCAATCAGCCCCAGCATTTT

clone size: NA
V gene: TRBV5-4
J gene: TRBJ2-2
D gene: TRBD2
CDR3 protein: CASSSGTSGRPGELFF
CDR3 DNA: TGTGCCAGCAGCTCGGGGACTAGCGGGAGGCCCGGGGAGCTGTTTTTT

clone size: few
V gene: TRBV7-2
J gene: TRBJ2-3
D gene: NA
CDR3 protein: CASSFMGIYGDTQYF
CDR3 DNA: TGTGCCAGCAGCTTTATGGGGATTTACGGGGATACGCAGTATTTT

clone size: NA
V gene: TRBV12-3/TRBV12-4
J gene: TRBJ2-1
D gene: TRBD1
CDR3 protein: CASSPGTGAHNEQFF
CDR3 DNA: TGTGCCAGCAGTCCCGGGACAGGGGCGCACAATGAGCAGTTCTTC

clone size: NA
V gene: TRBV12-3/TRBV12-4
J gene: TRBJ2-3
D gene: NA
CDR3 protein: CASSLQGEDTQYF
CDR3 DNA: TGTGCCAGCAGTTTACAGGGTGAAGATACGCAGTATTTT

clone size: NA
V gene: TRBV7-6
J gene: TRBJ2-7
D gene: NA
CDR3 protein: CASVPKQGPNPYEQYF
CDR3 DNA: TGTGCCAGCGTACCCAAACAAGGCCCCAATCCCTACGAGCAGTACTTC

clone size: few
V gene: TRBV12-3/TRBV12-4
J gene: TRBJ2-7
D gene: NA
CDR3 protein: CASSLRVNEQYF
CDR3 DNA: TGTGCCAGCAGTTTAAGGGTCAACGAGCAGTACTTC

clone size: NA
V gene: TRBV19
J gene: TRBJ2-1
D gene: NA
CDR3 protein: CASSWGLRGVNEQFF
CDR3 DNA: TGTGCCAGTAGTTGGGGACTCCGAGGGGTCAATGAGCAGTTCTTC

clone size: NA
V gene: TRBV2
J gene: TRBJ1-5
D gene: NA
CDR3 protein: CASRGWTGSNQPQHF
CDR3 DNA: TGTGCCAGCAGGGGTTGGACTGGGAGCAATCAGCCCCAGCATTTT

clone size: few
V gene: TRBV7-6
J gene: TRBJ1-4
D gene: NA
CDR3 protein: CASSLIGGANEKLFF
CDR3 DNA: TGTGCCAGCAGCTTAATAGGAGGGGCTAATGAAAAACTGTTTTTT

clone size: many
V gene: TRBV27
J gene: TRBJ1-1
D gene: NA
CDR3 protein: CASSFGQNTEAFF
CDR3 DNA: TGTGCCAGCAGTTTTGGACAGAACACTGAAGCTTTCTTT

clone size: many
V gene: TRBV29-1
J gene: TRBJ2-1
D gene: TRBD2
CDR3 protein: CSVFLAGGPGNEQFF
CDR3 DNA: TGCAGCGTTTTCCTAGCGGGAGGGCCAGGTAATGAGCAGTTCTTC

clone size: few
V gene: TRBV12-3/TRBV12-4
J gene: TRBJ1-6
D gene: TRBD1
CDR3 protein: CASRAAGTGGAGSPLNF
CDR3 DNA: TGTGCCAGCAGAGCCGCCGGGACAGGGGGCGCGGGATCACCCCTCAACTTT

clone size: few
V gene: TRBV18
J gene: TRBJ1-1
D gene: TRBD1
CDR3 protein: CASSPQGAGNTEAFF
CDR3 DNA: TGTGCCAGCTCACCCCAGGGGGCGGGGAACACTGAAGCTTTCTTT

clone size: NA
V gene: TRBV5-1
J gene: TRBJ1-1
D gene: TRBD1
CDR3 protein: CASSPSQTGGGEAFF
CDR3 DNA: TGCGCCAGCAGCCCTTCTCAGACAGGGGGCGGCGAAGCTTTCTTT

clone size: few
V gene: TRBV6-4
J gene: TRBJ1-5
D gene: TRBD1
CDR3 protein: CASSDSADRTIKPQHF
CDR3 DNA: TGTGCCAGCAGTGACTCGGCGGACAGGACTATCAAGCCCCAGCATTTT

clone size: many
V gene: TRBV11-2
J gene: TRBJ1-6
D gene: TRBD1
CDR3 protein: CASSTIQGWNSPLHF
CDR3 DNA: TGTGCCAGCAGCACCATACAGGGGTGGAATTCACCCCTCCACTTT